A selection of T cell receptor beta chains follows, all from one sample in a study of Graves' ophthalmopathy and Graves' hyperthyroidism. TCRdb re-analysed the multiplex PCR reads in MiXCR, keeping a single row per CDR3 protein. This sample yields around 660,000 distinct CDR3 sequences, of which 35% to 45% are seen a single time; over 2.5% belongs to the top ten. Sequencing input: peripheral blood. These receptor sequences come from an adult man with Graves' ophthalmopathy. CDR3s include the opening cysteine and the closing phenylalanine or tryptophan. D genes are given only for firm matches. Clone size is given for some rows only: seen once, a few or many times, or a class if the clone is expanded.

.	TRBV29-1	TRBJ2-4	TRBD2	TGCAGCGTCCATAGCGGGCTAAACATTCAGTACTTC	CSVHSGLNIQYF
.	TRBV10-3	TRBJ1-2	TRBD1	TGTGCCAGCAGCCGGACAGGGGGCAGAGCTAACTATGGCTACACCTTC	CASSRTGGRANYGYTF
.	TRBV6-1	TRBJ1-2	.	TGTGCCATTAAAACGACAGGAGCTAACTATGGCTACACCTTC	CAIKTTGANYGYTF
few	TRBV30	TRBJ1-2	.	TGTGCCTGGAGTGCCGGGACATCCGTCGCTAACTATGGCTACACCTTC	CAWSAGTSVANYGYTF
.	TRBV9	TRBJ2-7	TRBD2	TGTGCCAGCAGTTCTCGAAGCCCGGGACTAGCGGGAGTGGGGTACGAGCAGTACTTC	CASSSRSPGLAGVGYEQYF
many	TRBV4-2	TRBJ1-2	TRBD1	TGTGCCAGCAGCCACCGTACAGGGGTGGTTAACTATGGCTACACCTTC	CASSHRTGVVNYGYTF
.	TRBV3-1	TRBJ2-5	.	TGTGCCAGCAGCCACACTAGAGGGCTCCAAGAGACCCAGTACTTC	CASSHTRGLQETQYF
.	TRBV7-2	TRBJ2-1	.	TGTGCCAGCAGCTACCGGGACTGGAGCTCCTACAATGAGCAGTTCTTC	CASSYRDWSSYNEQFF
many	TRBV10-3	TRBJ1-4	.	TGTGCCAGCTCATCACCGCCGCTGGGGGAAAAACTGTTTTTT	CASSSPPLGEKLFF
.	TRBV7-2	TRBJ2-2	TRBD2	TGTGCCAGCAGCTTAATGAGCGGGGGGGCCGACACCGGGGAGCTGTTTTTT	CASSLMSGGADTGELFF
.	TRBV6-5	TRBJ2-5	.	TGTGCCAGCATCGACCGACAGGTCAAAGAGACCCAGTACTTC	CASIDRQVKETQYF
many	TRBV7-8	TRBJ1-1	.	TGTGCCAGCAGCCATCCAAGGGATCCGGTAGCTTTCTTT	CASSHPRDPVAFF
few	TRBV12-5	TRBJ2-2	.	TGTGCTAGTGGTTTGAGGGTCGCGGGCACCGGGGAGCTGTTTTTT	CASGLRVAGTGELFF
once	TRBV5-1	TRBJ2-2	TRBD2	TGCGCCAGCAGCACGACTAGCGGGGGGGTTACGTGGACCGGGGAGCTGTTTTTT	CASSTTSGGVTWTGELFF
many	TRBV7-8	TRBJ2-7	TRBD1	TGTGCCAGCAGCTTAGTCCGACAGGGGGCCACCTACGAGCAGTACTTC	CASSLVRQGATYEQYF
few	TRBV7-8	TRBJ2-7	.	TGTGCCAGCACCAGGGGGGGTGGCGCGAGCTCCTACGAGCAGTACTTC	CASTRGGGASSYEQYF
.	TRBV7-9	TRBJ2-5	.	TGTGCCAGCAGCCGCTCCGGGACTGAAGAGACCCAGTACTTC	CASSRSGTEETQYF
.	TRBV29-1	TRBJ2-1	TRBD2	TGCAGCGTACACCGGACTAGCGGGGCCGGGGGTGAGCAGTTCTTC	CSVHRTSGAGGEQFF
once	TRBV7-9	TRBJ2-3	.	TGTGCCAGCAGCCGCGCCGGAGCAGGAGCAGATACGCAGTATTTT	CASSRAGAGADTQYF